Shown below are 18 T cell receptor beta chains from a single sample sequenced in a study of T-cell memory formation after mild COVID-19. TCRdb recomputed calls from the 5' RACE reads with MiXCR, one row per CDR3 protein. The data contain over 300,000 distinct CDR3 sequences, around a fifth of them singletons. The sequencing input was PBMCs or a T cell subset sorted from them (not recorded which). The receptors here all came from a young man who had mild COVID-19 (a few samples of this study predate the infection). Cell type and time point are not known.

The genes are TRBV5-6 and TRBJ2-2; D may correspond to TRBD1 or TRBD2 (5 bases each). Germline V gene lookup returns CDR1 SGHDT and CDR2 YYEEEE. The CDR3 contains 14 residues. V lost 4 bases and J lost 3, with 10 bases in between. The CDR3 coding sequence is TGTGCCAGCAGCGCCGTGGGGGACACCGGGGAGCTGTTTTTT. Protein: CASSAVGDTGELFF. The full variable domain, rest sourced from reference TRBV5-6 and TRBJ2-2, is DAGVTQSPTHLIKTRGQQVTLRCSPKSGHDTVSWYQQALGQGPQFIFQYYEEEERQRGNFPDRFSGHQFPNYSSELNVNALLLGDSALYLCASSAVGDTGELFFGEGSRLTVL.

The CDR3 protein is CASSLSGLGAFF. CDR3 coding DNA: TGTGCCAGCAGCTTAAGTGGGTTGGGTGCTTTCTTT. The chain has TRBV7-2 and TRBJ1-1, with D unclear. Germline CDR1 and CDR2: SGHTA and FQGNSA. Trimming shortened V by 2 bases and J by 11 bases, and 12 bases separated the two germline ends. The CDR3 loop spans 12 amino acids. The full variable domain, rest sourced from reference TRBV7-2 and TRBJ1-1, is GAGVSQSPSNKVTEKGKDVELRCDPISGHTALYWYRQSLGQGLEFLIYFQGNSAPDKSGLPSDRFSAERTGGSVSTLTIQRTQQEDSAVYLCASSLSGLGAFFGQGTRLTVV.

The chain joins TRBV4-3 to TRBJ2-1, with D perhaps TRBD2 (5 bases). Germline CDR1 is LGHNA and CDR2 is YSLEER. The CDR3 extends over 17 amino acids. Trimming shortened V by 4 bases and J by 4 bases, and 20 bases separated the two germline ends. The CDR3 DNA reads TGCGCCAGCAGCCCATTGGGTGTACGCGGGTGGTACAATGAGCAGTTCTTC. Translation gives CASSPLGVRGWYNEQFF.

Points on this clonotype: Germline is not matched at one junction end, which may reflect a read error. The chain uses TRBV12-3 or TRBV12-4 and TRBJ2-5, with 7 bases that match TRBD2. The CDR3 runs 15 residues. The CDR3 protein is CASSRAGEVRETKYF. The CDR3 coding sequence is TGTGCCAGCAGCCGCGCGGGGGAAGTTCGTGAGACCAAGTACTTC.

In nucleotides, the CDR3 is TGTGCCAGCAGCTTAGTAACAGGGGTGAGGCAGCCCCAGCATTTT. This gives the protein CASSLVTGVRQPQHF. V gene TRBV7-2 combines with J gene TRBJ1-5; TRBD1 matches at 7 bases. In germline, CDR1 is SGHTA, CDR2 FQGNSA. This CDR3 has 15 residues. Germline trimming cut 1 base from V and 7 bases from J; bases unmatched to any gene: 7.

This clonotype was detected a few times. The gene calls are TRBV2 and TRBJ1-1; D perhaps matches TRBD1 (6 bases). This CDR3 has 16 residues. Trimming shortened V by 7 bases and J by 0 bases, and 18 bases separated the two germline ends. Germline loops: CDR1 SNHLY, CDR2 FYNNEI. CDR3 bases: TGTGCCAGCACTGCATGGGGGGCCTACATGAACACTGAAGCTTTCTTT. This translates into CASTAWGAYMNTEAFF.

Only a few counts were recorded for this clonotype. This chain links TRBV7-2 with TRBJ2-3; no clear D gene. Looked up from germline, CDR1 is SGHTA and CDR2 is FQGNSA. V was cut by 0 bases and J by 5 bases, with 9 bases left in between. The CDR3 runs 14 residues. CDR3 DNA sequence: TGTGCCAGCAGCTTAGCGCGGCCAGAAGATACGCAGTATTTT. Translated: CASSLARPEDTQYF.

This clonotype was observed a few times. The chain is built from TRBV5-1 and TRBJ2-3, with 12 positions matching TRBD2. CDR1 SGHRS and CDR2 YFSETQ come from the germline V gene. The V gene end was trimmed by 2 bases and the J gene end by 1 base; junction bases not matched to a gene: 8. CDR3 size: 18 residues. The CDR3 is CASSFQASGGAGTDTQYF. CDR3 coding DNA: TGCGCCAGCAGCTTCCAGGCTAGCGGGGGGGCCGGCACAGATACGCAGTATTTT.

The CDR3 sequence is CSARVRGAEGYF. CDR3 sequence (DNA): TGCAGTGCTAGAGTTCGGGGCGCTGAGGGGTATTTT. The chain has TRBV20-1 and TRBJ2-3; D may match TRBD1 or TRBD2 (5 bases each). Germline loops: CDR1 DFQATT, CDR2 SNEGSKA (reference sequence). The CDR3 sequence is 12 residues long. Trimming removed 1 base at V and 14 bases at J, with 16 bases between.

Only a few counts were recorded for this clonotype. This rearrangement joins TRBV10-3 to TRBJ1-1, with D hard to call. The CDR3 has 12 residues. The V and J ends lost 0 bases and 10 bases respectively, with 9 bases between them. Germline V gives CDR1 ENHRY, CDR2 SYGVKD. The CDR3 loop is CAISESDAIAFF. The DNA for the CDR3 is TGTGCCATCAGTGAGTCGGACGCGATAGCTTTCTTT.

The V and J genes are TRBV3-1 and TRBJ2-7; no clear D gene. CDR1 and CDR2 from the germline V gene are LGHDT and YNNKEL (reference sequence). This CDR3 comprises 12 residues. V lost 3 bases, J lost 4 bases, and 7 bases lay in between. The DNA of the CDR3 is TGTGCCAGCAGCCATTCGATATACGAGCAGTACTTC. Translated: CASSHSIYEQYF.

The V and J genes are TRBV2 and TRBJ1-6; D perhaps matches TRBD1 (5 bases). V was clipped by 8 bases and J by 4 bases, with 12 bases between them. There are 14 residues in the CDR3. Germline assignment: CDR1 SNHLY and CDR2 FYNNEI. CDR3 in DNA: TGTGCCAGCGGGACCCAGCATTATAATTCACCCCTCCACTTT. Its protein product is CASGTQHYNSPLHF.

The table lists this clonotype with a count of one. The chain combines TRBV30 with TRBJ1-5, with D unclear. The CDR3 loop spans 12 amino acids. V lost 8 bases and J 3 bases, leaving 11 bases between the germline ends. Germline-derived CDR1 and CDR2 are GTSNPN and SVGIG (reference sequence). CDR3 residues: CAGGPFNQPQHF. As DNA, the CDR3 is TGTGCCGGAGGACCCTTCAATCAGCCCCAGCATTTT.

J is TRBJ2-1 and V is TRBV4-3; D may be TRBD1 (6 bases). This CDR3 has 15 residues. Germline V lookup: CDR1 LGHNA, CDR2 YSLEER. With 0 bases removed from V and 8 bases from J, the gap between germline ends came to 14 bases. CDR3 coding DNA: TGCGCCAGCAGCCAAGAAGGCAGGGGAAAGGATGAGCAGTTCTTC. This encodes CASSQEGRGKDEQFF.

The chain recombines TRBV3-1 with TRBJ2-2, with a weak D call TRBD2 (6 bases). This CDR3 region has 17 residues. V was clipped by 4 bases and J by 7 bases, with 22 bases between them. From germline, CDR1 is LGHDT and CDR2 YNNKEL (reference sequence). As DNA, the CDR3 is TGTGCCAGCAGCCGGACGGGAGCGGCTACCTTAGGCGGGGAGCTGTTTTTT. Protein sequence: CASSRTGAATLGGELFF.

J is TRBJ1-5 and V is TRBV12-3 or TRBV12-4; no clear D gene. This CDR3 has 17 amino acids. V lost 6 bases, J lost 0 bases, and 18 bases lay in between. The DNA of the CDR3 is TGTGCCAGCAGCCGATACCCCCAAGACCATAGCAATCAGCCCCAGCATTTT. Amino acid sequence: CASSRYPQDHSNQPQHF.

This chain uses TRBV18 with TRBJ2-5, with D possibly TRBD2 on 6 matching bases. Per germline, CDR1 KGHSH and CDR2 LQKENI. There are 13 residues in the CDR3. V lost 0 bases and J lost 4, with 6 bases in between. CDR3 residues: CASSPPGGETQYF. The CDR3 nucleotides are TGTGCCAGCTCACCACCGGGGGGAGAGACCCAGTACTTC. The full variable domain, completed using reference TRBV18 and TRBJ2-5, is NAGVMQNPRHLVRRRGQEARLRCSPMKGHSHVYWYRQLPEEGLKFMVYLQKENIIDESGMPKERFSAEFPKEGPSILRIQQVVRGDSAAYFCASSPPGGETQYFGPGTRLLVL.

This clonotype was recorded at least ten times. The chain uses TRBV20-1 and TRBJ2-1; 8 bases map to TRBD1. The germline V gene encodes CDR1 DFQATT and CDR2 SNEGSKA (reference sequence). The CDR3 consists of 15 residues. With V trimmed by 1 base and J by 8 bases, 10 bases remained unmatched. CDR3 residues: CSARVVTGVFYEQFF. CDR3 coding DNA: TGCAGTGCTAGAGTCGTGACAGGGGTGTTCTATGAGCAGTTCTTC.